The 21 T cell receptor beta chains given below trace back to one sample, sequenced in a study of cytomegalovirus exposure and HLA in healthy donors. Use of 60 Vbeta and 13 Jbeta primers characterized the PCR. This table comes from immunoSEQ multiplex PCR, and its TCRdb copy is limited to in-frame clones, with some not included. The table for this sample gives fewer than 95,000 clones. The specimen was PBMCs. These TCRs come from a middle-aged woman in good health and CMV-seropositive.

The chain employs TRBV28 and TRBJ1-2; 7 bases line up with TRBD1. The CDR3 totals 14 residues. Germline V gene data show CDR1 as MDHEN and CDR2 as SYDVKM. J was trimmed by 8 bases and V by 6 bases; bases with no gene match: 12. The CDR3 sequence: CASRLAFTGVGYTF. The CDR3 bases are TGTGCCAGCAGACTCGCCTTCACAGGGGTCGGCTACACCTTC.

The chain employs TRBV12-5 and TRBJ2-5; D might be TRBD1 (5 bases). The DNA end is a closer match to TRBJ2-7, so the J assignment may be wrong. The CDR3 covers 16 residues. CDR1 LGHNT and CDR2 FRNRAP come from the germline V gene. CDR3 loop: CASGLGRTSRPYEQYF. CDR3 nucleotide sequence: TGTGCTAGTGGTTTGGGTCGGACATCACGCCCCTACGAGCAGTACTTC.

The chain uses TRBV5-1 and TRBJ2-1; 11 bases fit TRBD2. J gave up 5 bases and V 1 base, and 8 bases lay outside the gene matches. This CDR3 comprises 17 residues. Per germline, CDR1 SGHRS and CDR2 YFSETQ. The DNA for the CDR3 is TGCGCCAGCAGCTTGCCGACACTAGCGGGAGTAAACAATGAGCAGTTCTTC. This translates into CASSLPTLAGVNNEQFF.

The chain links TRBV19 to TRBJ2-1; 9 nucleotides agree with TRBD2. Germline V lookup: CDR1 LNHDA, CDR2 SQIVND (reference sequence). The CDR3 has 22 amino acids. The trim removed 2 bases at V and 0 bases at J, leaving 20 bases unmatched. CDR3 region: CASSIPVIAGDTLVSSYNEQFF. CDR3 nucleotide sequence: TGTGCCAGTAGTATACCGGTGATAGCGGGAGATACTTTAGTTTCCTCCTACAATGAGCAGTTCTTC.

In nucleotides, the CDR3 is TGTGCCAGCAGACCAACAGGGCCAGATACGCAGTATTTT. Amino acid sequence: CASRPTGPDTQYF. The chain is built from TRBV28 and TRBJ2-3; TRBD1 might be the D (6 bases). The CDR3 runs to 13 residues. V gave up 6 bases and J gave up 4 bases, with 11 bases separating them. Germline CDR1 is MDHEN and CDR2 is SYDVKM.

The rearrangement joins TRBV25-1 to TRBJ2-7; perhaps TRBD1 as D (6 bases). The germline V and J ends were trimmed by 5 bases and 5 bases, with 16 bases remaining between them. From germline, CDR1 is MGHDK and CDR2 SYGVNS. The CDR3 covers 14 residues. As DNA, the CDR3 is TGTGCCAGCAGTTCGCACAGGGTTGAGAACGAGCAGTACTTC. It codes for CASSSHRVENEQYF.

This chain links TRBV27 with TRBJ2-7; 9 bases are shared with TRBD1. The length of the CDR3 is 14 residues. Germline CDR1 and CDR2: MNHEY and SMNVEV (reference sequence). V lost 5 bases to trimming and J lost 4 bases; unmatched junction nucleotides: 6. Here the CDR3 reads CASSPGQGVYEQYF. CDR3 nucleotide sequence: TGTGCCAGCAGTCCGGGACAGGGTGTTTACGAGCAGTACTTC.

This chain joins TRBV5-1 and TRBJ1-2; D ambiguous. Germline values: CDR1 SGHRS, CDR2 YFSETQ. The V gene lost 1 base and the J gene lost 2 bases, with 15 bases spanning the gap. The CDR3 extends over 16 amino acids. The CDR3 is CASSLSPGEGNYGYTF. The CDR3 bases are TGCGCCAGCAGCTTGAGTCCTGGGGAGGGCAACTATGGCTACACCTTC.

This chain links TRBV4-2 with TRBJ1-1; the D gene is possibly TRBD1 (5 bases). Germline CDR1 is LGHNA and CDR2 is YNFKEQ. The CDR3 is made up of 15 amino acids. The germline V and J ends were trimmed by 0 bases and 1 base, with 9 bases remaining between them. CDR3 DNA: TGTGCCAGCAGCCAAGACCGACAGCCGAACACTGAAGCTTTCTTT. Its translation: CASSQDRQPNTEAFF.

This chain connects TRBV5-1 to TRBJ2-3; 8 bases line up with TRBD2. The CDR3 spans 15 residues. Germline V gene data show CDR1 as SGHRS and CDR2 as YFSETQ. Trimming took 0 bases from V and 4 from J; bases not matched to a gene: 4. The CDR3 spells CASSLDGTRADTQYF. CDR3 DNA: TGCGCCAGCAGCTTGGACGGGACTAGAGCAGATACGCAGTATTTT.

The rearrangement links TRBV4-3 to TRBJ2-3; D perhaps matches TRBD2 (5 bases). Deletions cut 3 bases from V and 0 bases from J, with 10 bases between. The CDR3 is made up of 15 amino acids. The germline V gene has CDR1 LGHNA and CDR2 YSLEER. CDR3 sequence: CASSHEGLSTDTQYF. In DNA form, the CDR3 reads TGCGCCAGCAGCCATGAGGGTCTTAGCACAGATACGCAGTATTTT.

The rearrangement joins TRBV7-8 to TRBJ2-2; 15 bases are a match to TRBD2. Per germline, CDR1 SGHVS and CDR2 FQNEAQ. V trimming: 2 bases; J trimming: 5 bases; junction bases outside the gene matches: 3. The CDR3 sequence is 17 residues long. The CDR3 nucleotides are TGTGCCAGCAGCTTAACCGGGACTAGCGGGAGGACCGGGGAGCTGTTTTTT. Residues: CASSLTGTSGRTGELFF.

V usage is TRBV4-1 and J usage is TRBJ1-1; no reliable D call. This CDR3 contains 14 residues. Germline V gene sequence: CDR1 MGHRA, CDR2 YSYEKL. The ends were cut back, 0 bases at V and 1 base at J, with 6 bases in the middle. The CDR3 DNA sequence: TGCGCCAGCAGCCAAGAACCGGGGAACACTGAAGCTTTCTTT. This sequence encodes CASSQEPGNTEAFF.

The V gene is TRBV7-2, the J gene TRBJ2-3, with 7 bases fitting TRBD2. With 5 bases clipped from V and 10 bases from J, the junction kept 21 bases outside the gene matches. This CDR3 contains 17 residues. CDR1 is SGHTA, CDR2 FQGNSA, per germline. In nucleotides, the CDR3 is TGTGCCAGCAGCCTAGGTTTAAGTAGCGGGCCCGGCGGGGCGCAGTATTTT. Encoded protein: CASSLGLSSGPGGAQYF.

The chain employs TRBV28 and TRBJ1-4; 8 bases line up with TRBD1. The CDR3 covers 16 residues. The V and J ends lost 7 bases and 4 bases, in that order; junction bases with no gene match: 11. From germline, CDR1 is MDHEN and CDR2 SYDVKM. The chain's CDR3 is CASTSSGTGYNEKLFF. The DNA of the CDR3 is TGTGCCAGCACCTCGTCCGGGACAGGTTATAATGAAAAACTGTTTTTT.

The DNA of the CDR3 is TGTGCCAGCGAGGCGACTAGCGGGAGTACCAACGAGCAGTACTTC. Its translation: CASEATSGSTNEQYF. This rearrangement joins TRBV6-1 to TRBJ2-7; TRBD2 matches 12 bases. The CDR3 sequence is 15 residues long. Losses at the gene ends were 8 bases for V and 5 bases for J; bases not matched to a gene: 10. CDR1 and CDR2 (germline): MNHNS, SASEGT.

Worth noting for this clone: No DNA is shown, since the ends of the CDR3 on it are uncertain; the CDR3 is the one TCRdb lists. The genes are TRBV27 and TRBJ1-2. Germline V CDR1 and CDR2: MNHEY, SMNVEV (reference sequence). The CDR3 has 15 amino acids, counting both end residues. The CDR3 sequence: CASSLHFGGNYGYTF.

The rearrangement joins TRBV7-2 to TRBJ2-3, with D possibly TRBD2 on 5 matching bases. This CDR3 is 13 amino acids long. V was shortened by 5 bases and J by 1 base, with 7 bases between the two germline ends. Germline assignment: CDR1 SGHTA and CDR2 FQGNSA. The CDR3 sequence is CASSLGGTDTQYF. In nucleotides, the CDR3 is TGTGCCAGCAGCCTCGGGGGCACAGATACGCAGTATTTT.

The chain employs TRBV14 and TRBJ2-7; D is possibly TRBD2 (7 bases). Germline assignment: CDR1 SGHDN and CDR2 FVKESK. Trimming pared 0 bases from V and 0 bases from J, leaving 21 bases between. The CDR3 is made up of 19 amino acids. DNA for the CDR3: TGTGCCAGCAGCCAAGATCCTTTAGGGGGGGGTTACACCTCCTACGAGCAGTACTTC. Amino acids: CASSQDPLGGGYTSYEQYF.

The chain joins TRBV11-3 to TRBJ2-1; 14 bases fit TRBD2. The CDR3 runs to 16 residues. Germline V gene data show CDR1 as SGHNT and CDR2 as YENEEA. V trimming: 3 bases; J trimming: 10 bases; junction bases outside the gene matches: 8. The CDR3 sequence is CASSLGLAGARREQFF. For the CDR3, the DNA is TGTGCCAGCAGCTTGGGACTAGCGGGAGCCCGGAGGGAGCAGTTCTTC.

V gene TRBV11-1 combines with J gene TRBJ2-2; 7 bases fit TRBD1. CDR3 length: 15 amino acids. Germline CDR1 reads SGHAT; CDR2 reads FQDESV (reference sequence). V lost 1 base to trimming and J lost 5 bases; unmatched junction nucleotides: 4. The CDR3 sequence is CASSLEGQRTGELFF. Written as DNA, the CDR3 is TGTGCCAGCAGCTTAGAGGGACAGCGGACCGGGGAGCTGTTTTTT. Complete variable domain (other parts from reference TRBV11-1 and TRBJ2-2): EAEVAQSPRYKITEKSQAVAFWCDPISGHATLYWYRQILGQGPELLVQFQDESVVDDSQLPKDRFSAERLKGVDSTLKIQPAELGDSAMYLCASSLEGQRTGELFFGEGSRLTVL.